Listed below are T cell receptor beta chains from one sample, sequenced in a study of blood T cells in healthy people across ages. TCRdb independently ran MiXCR on the 5' RACE reads; one entry per CDR3 protein. The sample records 600,000 to 850,000 distinct CDR3 sequences, approximately 43% being singletons. The sequencing sample was made of blood. These TCRs come from a woman aged 55-69 years in good health. The CDR3 runs from the conserved cysteine through the conserved F or W. A D gene is named only where the DNA matches it firmly. Only some rows state a clone size, as once, few, many or a class for expanded clones.

.	TRBV3-1	few	TRBJ1-1	CASSRGEVNTEAFF	TGTGCCAGCAGCAGGGGGGAAGTGAACACTGAAGCTTTCTTT
TRBD1	TRBV5-1	.	TRBJ1-1	CASYPGTGANTEAFF	TGCGCCAGTTACCCCGGGACAGGGGCTAACACTGAAGCTTTCTTT
.	TRBV6-1	.	TRBJ1-5	CASSDPDQGGWGDQPQHF	TGTGCCAGCAGTGATCCCGACCAGGGAGGCTGGGGGGATCAGCCCCAGCATTTT
.	TRBV7-2	.	TRBJ2-7	CASSLEKRTYEQYF	TGTGCCAGCAGCTTAGAGAAGCGGACCTACGAGCAGTACTTC
.	TRBV20-1	few	TRBJ2-1	CSARAPEDPNEQFF	TGCAGTGCTAGAGCTCCGGAGGACCCCAATGAGCAGTTCTTC
.	TRBV29-1	.	TRBJ1-1	CSVEGQGLREAFF	TGCAGCGTTGAGGGCCAGGGATTGCGTGAAGCTTTCTTT
TRBD2	TRBV20-1	.	TRBJ2-7	CSARDSGTGVGREQYF	TGCAGTGCTAGAGATAGCGGGACGGGAGTTGGGCGGGAGCAGTACTTC
.	TRBV7-3	.	TRBJ2-3	CASSPSSGRGRTDTQYF	TGTGCCAGCAGTCCCTCCTCGGGCCGGGGCCGCACAGATACGCAGTATTTT
.	TRBV7-8	.	TRBJ2-7	CASSIRREEQYF	TGTGCCAGCAGCATAAGACGAGAGGAGCAGTACTTC
.	TRBV6-5	.	TRBJ1-4	CASRTVENEKLFF	TGTGCCAGCAGAACAGTGGAAAATGAAAAACTGTTTTTT
.	TRBV2	.	TRBJ1-5	CASRGRESNQPQHF	TGTGCCAGCAGGGGACGGGAAAGCAATCAGCCCCAGCATTTT
.	TRBV5-1	many	TRBJ2-6	CATGGSGANVLTF	TGCGCCACTGGTGGATCTGGGGCCAACGTCCTGACTTTC
TRBD1	TRBV5-6	.	TRBJ2-2	CASSFLSGTGYTGELFF	TGTGCCAGCAGCTTCCTCTCCGGGACAGGGTACACCGGGGAGCTGTTTTTT
TRBD2	TRBV20-1	.	TRBJ2-1	CSAGGTSGRHYNEQFF	TGCAGTGCTGGTGGGACTAGCGGGAGACACTACAATGAGCAGTTCTTC
.	TRBV12-3/TRBV12-4	few	TRBJ1-4	CASSFPMDWGEKLFF	TGTGCCAGCAGTTTCCCGATGGACTGGGGCGAAAAACTGTTTTTT
.	TRBV10-3	.	TRBJ2-6	CAISESLPGANVLTF	TGTGCCATCAGTGAGTCCCTACCTGGGGCCAACGTCCTGACTTTC
.	TRBV20-1	.	TRBJ2-1	CSAETSHEQFF	TGCAGTGCAGAGACTAGTCATGAGCAGTTCTTC
.	TRBV12-3/TRBV12-4	.	TRBJ2-1	CASSWVPNEQFF	TGTGCCAGCAGTTGGGTGCCCAATGAGCAGTTCTTC
TRBD1	TRBV6-5	few	TRBJ2-5	CASSLSPGQGWETQYF	TGTGCCAGCAGTTTGTCTCCGGGACAGGGTTGGGAGACCCAGTACTTC
.	TRBV6-5	.	TRBJ1-4	CASSYRGAVSEKLFF	TGTGCCAGCAGTTACCGCGGGGCTGTGTCCGAAAAACTGTTTTTT
TRBD2	TRBV20-1	.	TRBJ2-5	CSPRGGAYNEQYF	TGCAGCCCACGGGGGGGTGCCTACAATGAGCAGTACTTC
.	TRBV12-3/TRBV12-4	few	TRBJ2-5	CASSLTQGVETQYF	TGTGCCAGCAGTCTTACTCAGGGTGTTGAGACCCAGTACTTC
.	TRBV12-3/TRBV12-4	.	TRBJ1-5	CASSLARGGGRPQHF	TGTGCCAGCAGTTTAGCGCGGGGAGGGGGGCGGCCCCAGCATTTT
TRBD2	TRBV9	.	TRBJ2-5	CASTSGTPGETQYF	TGTGCCAGCACTAGCGGGACCCCGGGGGAGACCCAGTACTTC
TRBD1	TRBV28	.	TRBJ2-1	CASSLRSGTGDCNEQFF	TGTGCCAGCAGTTTGAGGTCCGGGACAGGGGATTGCAATGAGCAGTTCTTC
TRBD1	TRBV7-9	few	TRBJ2-3	CASSRTGGGTDTQYF	TGTGCCAGCAGCCGTACAGGGGGCGGCACAGATACGCAGTATTTT
TRBD2	TRBV12-3/TRBV12-4	few	TRBJ2-1	CASTVSGGGEQFF	TGTGCCAGCACCGTTAGCGGGGGGGGAGAGCAGTTCTTC
TRBD2	TRBV2	.	TRBJ2-1	CVSSNQAAGGPLNEQFF	TGTGTCAGCAGCAACCAAGCGGCGGGGGGGCCCCTCAATGAGCAGTTCTTC
TRBD2	TRBV29-1	.	TRBJ2-1	CSVEGSSGSYNEQFF	TGCAGCGTTGAAGGTTCTAGCGGATCCTACAATGAGCAGTTCTTC
TRBD2	TRBV11-1	.	TRBJ2-5	CASSLAGERNEQYF	TGTGCCAGCAGCTTGGCGGGAGAGAGGAATGAGCAGTACTTC
.	TRBV7-2	few	TRBJ2-1	CASSLGTPASYEQFF	TGTGCCAGCAGCTTGGGGACTCCAGCTTCTTATGAGCAGTTCTTC
TRBD1	TRBV4-3	.	TRBJ2-1	CASSHPGTGLNEQFF	TGCGCCAGCAGCCACCCCGGGACAGGGCTCAATGAGCAGTTCTTC
.	TRBV20-1	.	TRBJ2-6	CSARDRQYSGANVLTF	TGCAGTGCTAGGGACAGACAGTACTCTGGGGCCAACGTCCTGACTTTC
.	TRBV4-2	.	TRBJ2-3	CASSPTGDSTDTQYF	TGTGCCAGCAGCCCAACCGGGGATAGCACAGATACGCAGTATTTT
.	TRBV16	.	TRBJ2-7	CASSWTGDHEQYF	TGTGCCAGCAGCTGGACGGGGGACCACGAGCAGTACTTC
.	TRBV5-1	.	TRBJ2-3	CASRSLAREDTQYF	TGCGCCAGCCGCTCCCTAGCGAGAGAAGATACGCAGTATTTT
.	TRBV20-1	few	TRBJ2-3	CSGTDPKVDTQYF	TGCAGTGGGACGGACCCAAAGGTAGATACGCAGTATTTT
.	TRBV11-3	few	TRBJ2-3	CASSDDTDTQYF	TGTGCCAGCAGCGACGACACAGATACGCAGTATTTT
TRBD2	TRBV6-2/TRBV6-3	.	TRBJ2-3	CDSSWTSGIADTQYF	TGTGACAGCAGTTGGACTAGCGGGATAGCAGATACGCAGTATTTT
.	TRBV20-1	.	TRBJ1-2	CSARDRKQGYGYTF	TGCAGTGCTAGAGACCGAAAACAGGGTTATGGCTACACCTTC
TRBD2	TRBV4-2	.	TRBJ2-7	CASSQSEWGGYEQYF	TGTGCCAGCAGCCAATCAGAATGGGGGGGGTACGAGCAGTACTTC
.	TRBV3-1	few	TRBJ2-1	CASSQEGPAPEQFF	TGTGCCAGCAGCCAAGAAGGTCCCGCTCCTGAGCAGTTCTTC
.	TRBV27	.	TRBJ2-2	CASSSGTSPITGEFF	TGTGCCAGCAGTTCGGGGACGAGCCCGATCACCGGGGAGTTTTTT
.	TRBV18	.	TRBJ2-1	CASSPPAGDEQFF	TGTGCCAGCTCACCACCGGCCGGGGATGAGCAGTTCTTC
TRBD1	TRBV7-8	.	TRBJ1-1	CASSTPDRANTEAFF	TGTGCCAGCAGCACCCCGGACAGGGCGAACACTGAAGCTTTCTTT
TRBD1	TRBV7-8	few	TRBJ1-4	CASSFTGGGEKLFF	TGTGCCAGCAGTTTCACAGGGGGAGGTGAAAAACTGTTTTTT
TRBD1	TRBV29-1	.	TRBJ2-5	CSVRTGSLQETQYF	TGCAGCGTTAGGACAGGGTCCCTCCAAGAGACCCAGTACTTC
.	TRBV12-3/TRBV12-4	.	TRBJ2-7	CASSCGGARPYEQYF	TGTGCCAGCAGTTGTGGGGGTGCTAGGCCCTACGAGCAGTACTTC
.	TRBV29-1	.	TRBJ1-1	CSVEGPVNTEAFF	TGCAGCGTTGAAGGCCCGGTGAACACTGAAGCTTTCTTT
TRBD1	TRBV20-1	few	TRBJ1-5	CSAQQGTLNQPQHF	TGCAGTGCGCAACAGGGGACCCTCAATCAGCCCCAGCATTTT
TRBD1	TRBV4-3	.	TRBJ2-5	CASSQDTPTGGETQYF	TGCGCCAGCAGCCAAGATACCCCGACAGGGGGAGAGACCCAGTACTTC
TRBD1	TRBV18	.	TRBJ2-7	CASSPTGTHEQYF	TGTGCCAGCTCCCCGACAGGGACCCACGAGCAGTACTTC
TRBD2	TRBV5-8	few	TRBJ2-5	CASSVSGAKTQYF	TGTGCCAGCAGCGTTAGCGGGGCGAAGACCCAGTACTTC